The T cell receptor (beta chain) under discussion was sequenced for a study of T cell responses to AZD1222 COVID-19 vaccine. About the research overall: Second doses at about 4 or about 12 weeks were pooled. The study, taken as a whole, reports: Vaccine-associated CD4 TCRs spanned spike, dominant at 160-218 and 743-854. Baseline seropositivity occurred in only a handful of AZD1222 recipients.

About this clone: The antigen remains undetermined.

V lost 5 bases, J lost 10 bases, and 6 bases lay in between. The CDR3 extends over 10 amino acids. CDR1 and CDR2 (germline): MNHEY, SVGEGT. Assay used: immunoSEQ multiplex PCR; TCRdb lists only in-frame clones, some missing. The sample records around 100,000 clones, about nine tenths being singletons. This TCR came from an adult in good health. The V call is TRBV6-2 or TRBV6-3, the J call TRBJ2-1, with D perhaps matching TRBD2 (6 bases). Sequenced material: peripheral blood, taken on day 0 of AZD1222 vaccination. As DNA, the CDR3 is TGTGCCAGCAGTGGGAGGGAGCAGTTCTTC. Encoded protein: CASSGREQFF.